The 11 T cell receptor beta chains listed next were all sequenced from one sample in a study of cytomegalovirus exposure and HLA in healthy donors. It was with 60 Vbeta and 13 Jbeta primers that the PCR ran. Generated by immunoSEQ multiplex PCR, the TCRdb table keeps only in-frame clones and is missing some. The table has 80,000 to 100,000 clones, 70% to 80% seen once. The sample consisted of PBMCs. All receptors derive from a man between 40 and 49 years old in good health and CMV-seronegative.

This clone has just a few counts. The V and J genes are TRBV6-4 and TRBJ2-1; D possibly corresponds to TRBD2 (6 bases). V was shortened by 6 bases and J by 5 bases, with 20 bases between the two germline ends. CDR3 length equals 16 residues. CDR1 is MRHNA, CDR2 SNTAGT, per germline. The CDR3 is CASSGRLVSTHNEQFF. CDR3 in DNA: TGTGCCAGCAGCGGTAGACTAGTAAGTACGCACAATGAGCAGTTCTTC.

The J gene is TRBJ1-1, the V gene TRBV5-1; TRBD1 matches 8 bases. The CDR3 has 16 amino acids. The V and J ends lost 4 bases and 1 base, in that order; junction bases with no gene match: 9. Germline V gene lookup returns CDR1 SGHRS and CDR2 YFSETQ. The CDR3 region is CASSPRQGSGNTEAFF. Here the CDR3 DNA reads TGCGCCAGCAGCCCGAGACAGGGGAGTGGGAACACTGAAGCTTTCTTT.

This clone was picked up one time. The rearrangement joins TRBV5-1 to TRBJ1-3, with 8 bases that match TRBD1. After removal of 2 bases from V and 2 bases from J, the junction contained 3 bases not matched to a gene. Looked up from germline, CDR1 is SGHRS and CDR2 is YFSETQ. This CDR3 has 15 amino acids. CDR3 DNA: TGCGCCAGCAGCTTCGCAGGGGGCGCTGGAAACACCATATATTTT. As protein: CASSFAGGAGNTIYF.

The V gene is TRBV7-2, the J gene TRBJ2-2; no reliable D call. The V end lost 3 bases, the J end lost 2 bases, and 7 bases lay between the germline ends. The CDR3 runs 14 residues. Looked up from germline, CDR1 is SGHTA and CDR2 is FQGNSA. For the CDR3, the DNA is TGTGCCAGCAGCTTCCTAACCAACACCGGGGAGCTGTTTTTT. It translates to CASSFLTNTGELFF.

CDR3 coding DNA: TGTGCCAGCAGCTTAAATTCAGGGGGAATGAAGAACGAGCAGTACTTC. As protein: CASSLNSGGMKNEQYF. V and J are TRBV7-2 and TRBJ2-7, with 7 bases that match TRBD1. This CDR3 comprises 16 residues. Germline lookup yields CDR1 SGHTA and CDR2 FQGNSA. V gave up 2 bases and J gave up 5 bases; unmatched junction bases: 12.

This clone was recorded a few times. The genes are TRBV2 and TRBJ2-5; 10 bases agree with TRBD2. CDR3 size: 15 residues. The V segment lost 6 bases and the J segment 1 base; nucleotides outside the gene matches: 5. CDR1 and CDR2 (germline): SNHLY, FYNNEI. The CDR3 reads CASRASGGTQETQYF. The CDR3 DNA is TGTGCCAGCAGGGCTAGCGGGGGAACCCAAGAGACCCAGTACTTC.

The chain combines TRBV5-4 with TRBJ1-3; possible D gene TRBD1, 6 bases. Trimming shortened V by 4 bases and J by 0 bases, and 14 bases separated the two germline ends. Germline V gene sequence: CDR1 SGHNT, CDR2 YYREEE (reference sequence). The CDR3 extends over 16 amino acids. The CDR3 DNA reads TGTGCCAGCAGCACCGGGACAACCAGCTCTGGAAACACCATATATTTT. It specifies CASSTGTTSSGNTIYF.

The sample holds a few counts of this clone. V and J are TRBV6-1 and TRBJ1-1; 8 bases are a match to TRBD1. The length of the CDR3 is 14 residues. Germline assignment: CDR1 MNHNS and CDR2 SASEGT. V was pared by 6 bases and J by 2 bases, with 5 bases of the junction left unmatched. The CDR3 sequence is CASSRGQGNTEAFF. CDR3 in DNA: TGTGCCAGCAGCCGTGGACAGGGAAACACTGAAGCTTTCTTT.

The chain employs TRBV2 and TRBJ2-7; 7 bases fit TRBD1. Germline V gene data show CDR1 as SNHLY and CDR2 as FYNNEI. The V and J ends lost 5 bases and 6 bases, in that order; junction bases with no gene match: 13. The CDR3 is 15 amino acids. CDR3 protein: CASSSGQFTPAEQYF. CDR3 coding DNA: TGTGCCAGCAGTTCGGGACAGTTCACCCCCGCCGAGCAGTACTTC.

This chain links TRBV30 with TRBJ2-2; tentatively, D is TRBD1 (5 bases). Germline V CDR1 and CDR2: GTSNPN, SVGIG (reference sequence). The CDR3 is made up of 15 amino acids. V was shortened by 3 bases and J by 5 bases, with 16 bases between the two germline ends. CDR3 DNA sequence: TGTGCCTGGAGCGCCGGGTCAAAGGGGACCGGGGAGCTGTTTTTT. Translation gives CAWSAGSKGTGELFF.

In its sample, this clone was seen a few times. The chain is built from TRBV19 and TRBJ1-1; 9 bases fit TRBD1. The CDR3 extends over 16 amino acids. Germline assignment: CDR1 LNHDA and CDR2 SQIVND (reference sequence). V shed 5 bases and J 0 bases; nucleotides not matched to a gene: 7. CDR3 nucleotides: TGTGCCAGTAGTGAACAGGGGGCCTTCATGAACACTGAAGCTTTCTTT. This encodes CASSEQGAFMNTEAFF.